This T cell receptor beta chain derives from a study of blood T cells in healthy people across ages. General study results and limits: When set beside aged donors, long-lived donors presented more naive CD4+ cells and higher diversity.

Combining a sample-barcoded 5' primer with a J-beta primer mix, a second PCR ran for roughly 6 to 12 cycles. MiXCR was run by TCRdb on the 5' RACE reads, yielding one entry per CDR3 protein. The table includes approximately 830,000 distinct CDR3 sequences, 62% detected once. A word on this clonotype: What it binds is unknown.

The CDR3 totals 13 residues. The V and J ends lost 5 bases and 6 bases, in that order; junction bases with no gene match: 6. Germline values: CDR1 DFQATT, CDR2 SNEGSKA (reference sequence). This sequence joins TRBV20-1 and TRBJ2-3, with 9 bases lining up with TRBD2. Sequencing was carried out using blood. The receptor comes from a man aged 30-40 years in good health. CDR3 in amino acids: CSAGGGVQDTQYF. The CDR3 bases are TGCAGTGCTGGCGGGGGGGTTCAGGATACGCAGTATTTT.